This TCR beta chain comes out of a study of CD8+ T cells in alopecia areata. This clone was seen a few times. Germline loops: CDR1 MDHEN, CDR2 SYDVKM. The CDR3 totals 12 residues. Trimming took off 3 bases at V and 3 bases at J, with 6 bases between the two ends. cDNA serving as the sequencing template came from extracted, reverse transcribed RNA. This table comes from immunoSEQ multiplex PCR, and its TCRdb copy is limited to in-frame clones, with some not included. Altogether 100,000 to 130,000 clones are present, about 60% being singletons, with the ten largest covering more than 20%. Lesional scalp punch biopsies and peripheral blood were collected from alopecia areata patients. Sorting from PBMCs produced CD4+ and CD8+ T cells.

This chain uses TRBV28 with TRBJ2-7; D is perhaps TRBD2 (5 bases). The sequencing input was NKG2D-low CD8+ T cells sorted from blood. This clonotype was sampled from a human donor with alopecia areata. The CDR3 region has the DNA TGTGCCAGCAGTTTGGACTTCTACGAGCAGTACTTC. Amino acids: CASSLDFYEQYF.